Below, 25 T cell receptor beta chains from the same sample are listed, as sequenced in a study of T-cell reconstitution after alpha-beta-depleted transplantation in children. Unique molecular identifiers were used in preparing the TCRbeta library. Via MiXCR, TCRdb re-called the PCR reads, giving one row per CDR3 protein. This table holds a few hundred thousand distinct CDR3 sequences, approximately 10% found once. The specimen comprised PBMCs, sampled before TCRalphabeta/CD19-depleted stem cell transplant. All receptors derive from a child under two years old with acute myeloid leukemia, due to receive a stem cell transplant.

This clonotype was seen many times. The gene calls are TRBV12-3 or TRBV12-4 and TRBJ1-2; D unresolved. Trimming took off 7 bases at V and 2 bases at J, with 14 bases between the two ends. This CDR3 region has 14 residues. CDR3 residues: CASTPLTSNYGYTF. CDR3 DNA sequence: TGTGCCAGCACCCCCTTAACTAGCAACTATGGCTACACCTTC.

At least ten counts were recorded for this clonotype. The chain combines TRBV20-1 with TRBJ2-5; 8 bases align to TRBD2. Germline-derived CDR1 and CDR2 are DFQATT and SNEGSKA (reference sequence). The V gene end was trimmed by 4 bases and the J gene end by 5 bases; junction bases not matched to a gene: 12. The CDR3 loop spans 15 amino acids. In DNA, the CDR3 is TGCAGTGCTACCCCCCCGGGACTAGGGGGGGAGACCCAGTACTTC. It translates to CSATPPGLGGETQYF.

This clonotype was picked up many times. The chain recombines TRBV5-1 with TRBJ2-7; D possibly uses TRBD1 or TRBD2 (5 bases each). The V end was cut by 5 bases, the J end by 2 bases, with 23 bases between. Looked up from germline, CDR1 is SGHRS and CDR2 is YFSETQ. This CDR3 comprises 17 residues. CDR3 bases: TGCGCCAGCAGTATAACCCCACCCGGGACCGGGACCTACGAGCAGTACTTC. Amino acid sequence: CASSITPPGTGTYEQYF.

This clonotype was recorded at least ten times. This chain connects TRBV12-3 or TRBV12-4 to TRBJ2-3, with 8 bases that match TRBD2. The V gene end was trimmed by 8 bases and the J gene end by 3 bases; junction bases not matched to a gene: 4. The CDR3 has 13 amino acids. CDR3 in amino acids: CASLRGGTDTQYF. CDR3 coding DNA: TGTGCCAGCCTTCGGGGGGGGACAGATACGCAGTATTTT.

This clonotype was found many times. The gene calls are TRBV5-1 and TRBJ1-1, with D unclear. The CDR3 totals 15 residues. Deletions cut 0 bases from V and 4 bases from J, with 13 bases between. Germline CDR1 reads SGHRS; CDR2 reads YFSETQ. In DNA form, the CDR3 reads TGCGCCAGCAGCTTGGGACATCTCACGAGCACTGAAGCTTTCTTT. It is translated as CASSLGHLTSTEAFF.

This clonotype showed up many times. The chain employs TRBV28 and TRBJ1-2, with no clear D. Trimming removed 5 bases at V and 8 bases at J, with 18 bases between. The CDR3 sequence is 14 residues long. Germline lookup yields CDR1 MDHEN and CDR2 SYDVKM. The CDR3 DNA follows: TGTGCCAGCAGTGAGGGAACAGTCTCCATCGGCTACACCTTC. This codes for CASSEGTVSIGYTF.

At least ten counts were recorded for this clonotype. The V and J genes are TRBV7-6 and TRBJ2-1; TRBD2 is a possible D gene (6 bases). Per the germline V gene, CDR1 is SGHVS and CDR2 is FNYEAQ. This CDR3 region has 12 residues. The ends were cut back, 2 bases at V and 10 bases at J, with 9 bases in the middle. The CDR3 DNA is TGTGCCAGCAGCTTACGGGAGAACGAGCAGTTCTTC. The encoded protein is CASSLRENEQFF.

Only a few counts were recorded for this clonotype. The chain carries TRBV20-1 and TRBJ2-7, with 9 bases lining up with TRBD2. J gave up 4 bases and V 6 bases, and 10 bases lay outside the gene matches. CDR3 length equals 14 residues. Germline V gives CDR1 DFQATT, CDR2 SNEGSKA (reference sequence). The CDR3 is CSADVAGEEYEQYF. As DNA, the CDR3 is TGCAGTGCCGATGTAGCGGGAGAGGAGTACGAGCAGTACTTC.

Only a few counts were recorded for this clonotype. V is TRBV30 and J is TRBJ2-2; perhaps TRBD1 as D (5 bases). Germline-derived CDR1 and CDR2 are GTSNPN and SVGIG (reference sequence). The V end was cut by 0 bases, the J end by 0 bases, with 11 bases between. This CDR3 has 16 residues. DNA for the CDR3: TGTGCCTGGAGTGTACTGCAGGGTACGAACACCGGGGAGCTGTTTTTT. As protein: CAWSVLQGTNTGELFF.

This clonotype showed up many times. The CDR3 loop is CASSYGRRGRETQYF. CDR3 DNA: TGTGCCAGCAGTTACGGGCGAAGGGGCCGGGAGACCCAGTACTTC. V and J are TRBV28 and TRBJ2-5, with D perhaps matching TRBD1 (5 bases). The V gene lost 4 bases and the J gene lost 5 bases, with 17 bases spanning the gap. The CDR3 is 15 amino acids. Germline V gene sequence: CDR1 MDHEN, CDR2 SYDVKM.

About this clonotype: A read error may produce the germline difference seen at one junction end. V usage is TRBV29-1 and J usage is TRBJ2-3, with D perhaps given as TRBD1 or TRBD2 (6 bases each). CDR1 SQVTM and CDR2 ANQGSEA come from the germline V gene. The CDR3 is 13 residues long. The CDR3 region is CCVHRAGTDTQYF. The CDR3 DNA reads TGCTGCGTACACAGGGCGGGGACAGATACGCAGTATTTT.

This clonotype came up many times. The CDR3 DNA reads as TGTGCCAGCAGCCGGCTAGCGTACACAGATACGCAGTATTTT. Residues: CASSRLAYTDTQYF. V and J are TRBV7-2 and TRBJ2-3; D possibly corresponds to TRBD2 (6 bases). Trimming took 5 bases from V and 2 from J, leaving 11 bases between them. The CDR3 loop spans 14 amino acids. Germline V gene sequence: CDR1 SGHTA, CDR2 FQGNSA.

This clonotype was seen ten or more times. The V gene is TRBV5-1, the J gene TRBJ2-5; 9 nucleotides line up with TRBD2. CDR3 length: 16 amino acids. The ends lost 0 bases at V and 0 bases at J; junction bases unmatched: 3. Looked up from germline, CDR1 is SGHRS and CDR2 is YFSETQ. The CDR3 nucleotides read TGCGCCAGCAGCTTGGGACTAGCGGATTACCAAGAGACCCAGTACTTC. Translation: CASSLGLADYQETQYF.

This chain connects TRBV6-5 to TRBJ1-2; D might be TRBD1 (6 bases). The CDR3 covers 12 residues. From germline, CDR1 is MNHEY and CDR2 SVGAGI. The V end lost 6 bases, the J end lost 12 bases, and 17 bases lay between the germline ends. CDR3: CASSPAGVYHTF. The CDR3 DNA reads TGTGCCAGCAGCCCGGCAGGGGTTTATCACACCTTC.

This clonotype was recorded many times. This chain links TRBV20-1 with TRBJ2-2, with a tentative D call TRBD2 (6 bases). The germline V and J ends were trimmed by 5 bases and 1 base, with 11 bases remaining between them. Germline loops: CDR1 DFQATT, CDR2 SNEGSKA (reference sequence). This CDR3 comprises 14 residues. The CDR3 region is CSASRDLNTGELFF. The DNA for the CDR3 is TGCAGTGCTTCCCGGGACTTGAACACCGGGGAGCTGTTTTTT.

This clonotype was recorded many times. This rearrangement joins TRBV28 to TRBJ1-3; no definite D call. The CDR3 is 15 amino acids. Germline CDR1 MDHEN, CDR2 SYDVKM. The V end was cut by 5 bases, the J end by 2 bases, with 13 bases between. CDR3 DNA: TGTGCCAGCAGTCCTAGGGCCGGCACTGGAAACACCATATATTTT. Protein: CASSPRAGTGNTIYF. The full variable domain, in which reference TRBV28 and TRBJ1-3 provide the parts outside the CDR3, is DVKVTQSSRYLVKRTGEKVFLECVQDMDHENMFWYRQDPGLGLRLIYFSYDVKMKEKGDIPEGYSVSREKKERFSLILESASTNQTSMYLCASSPRAGTGNTIYFGEGSWLTVV.

In its sample, this clonotype was seen many times. This chain links TRBV29-1 with TRBJ2-5; no firm D call. V was cut by 7 bases and J by 2 bases, with 17 bases left in between. The CDR3 has 14 amino acids. In germline, CDR1 is SQVTM, CDR2 ANQGSEA. The CDR3 sequence is CSGTRFPFQETQYF. The CDR3 DNA reads TGCAGCGGCACCAGGTTTCCCTTTCAAGAGACCCAGTACTTC.

This clonotype was counted only a few times. This chain uses TRBV6-5 with TRBJ2-7; TRBD1 might be the D (6 bases). Germline CDR1 is MNHEY and CDR2 is SVGAGI. This CDR3 has 16 amino acids. Trimming took 2 bases from V and 2 from J, leaving 16 bases between them. CDR3 protein: CASSYRSYRVPYEQYF. The CDR3 DNA reads as TGTGCCAGCAGTTACCGAAGTTACAGGGTCCCCTACGAGCAGTACTTC.

The table lists this clonotype with many counts. CDR3 residues: CASSLRSQETQYF. CDR3 in DNA: TGTGCCAGCAGCTTGCGGAGCCAAGAGACCCAGTACTTC. The chain uses TRBV5-6 and TRBJ2-5; D remains unclear. CDR1 is SGHDT and CDR2 is YYEEEE in the germline V gene. The CDR3 has 13 amino acids. Trimming cost V 1 base and J 1 base, with 5 bases left between them. Based on the CDR3 plus reference TRBV5-6 and TRBJ2-5, the full variable domain is DAGVTQSPTHLIKTRGQQVTLRCSPKSGHDTVSWYQQALGQGPQFIFQYYEEEERQRGNFPDRFSGHQFPNYSSELNVNALLLGDSALYLCASSLRSQETQYFGPGTRLLVL.

Note on this clonotype: One base away lies a much larger clone, so this may be a sequencing read error. This chain links TRBV2 with TRBJ2-2, with TRBD2 identical over 9 bases. This CDR3 region has 15 residues. Germline V CDR1 and CDR2: SNHLY, FYNNEI. The CDR3 bases are TGTGCCAGCAGGTCTAGCGGGAAGAACACCGGGCAGCTGTTTTTT. Its translation: CASRSSGKNTGQLFF.

This clonotype was recorded many times. This chain connects TRBV7-2 to TRBJ2-1, with 7 bases fitting TRBD2. CDR1 and CDR2 from the germline V gene are SGHTA and FQGNSA. V lost 4 bases and J lost 9; bases outside the gene matches: 12. The CDR3 runs 15 residues. The CDR3, as DNA: TGTGCCAGCAGCTCGCTAGCGGAGGGCCTAAGTGAGCAGTTCTTC. It is translated as CASSSLAEGLSEQFF.

This clonotype was detected ten times or more. V gene TRBV20-1 combines with J gene TRBJ1-4; D gene unclear. Germline lookup yields CDR1 DFQATT and CDR2 SNEGSKA (reference sequence). The CDR3 loop spans 11 amino acids. The CDR3 here is CGFVGNEKLFF. CDR3 DNA sequence: TGCGGATTTGTGGGTAATGAAAAACTGTTTTTT.

This clonotype was counted at least ten times. The chain uses TRBV20-1 and TRBJ2-5, with 8 bases lining up with TRBD1. This CDR3 comprises 13 residues. Unmatched junction bases numbered 4, after V lost 6 bases and J lost 1 base. Germline CDR1 and CDR2: DFQATT and SNEGSKA (reference sequence). The CDR3 spells CSAAQGVQETQYF. In nucleotides, the CDR3 is TGCAGTGCCGCACAGGGGGTCCAAGAGACCCAGTACTTC.

This clonotype occurred a few times. The genes are TRBV7-3 and TRBJ2-1; D gene ambiguous. V was cut by 5 bases and J by 7 bases, with 9 bases left in between. This CDR3 has 12 amino acids. Germline lookup yields CDR1 SGHTA and CDR2 FQGTGA. The CDR3 loop is CASSQLRNEQFF. DNA of the CDR3: TGTGCCAGCAGCCAATTGAGGAATGAGCAGTTCTTC.

In this sample, this clonotype turned up a few times. The V and J genes are TRBV19 and TRBJ1-2, with D perhaps TRBD1 (5 bases). The germline V gene has CDR1 LNHDA and CDR2 SQIVND (reference sequence). Trimming pared 8 bases from V and 3 bases from J, leaving 19 bases between. This CDR3 has 15 amino acids. CDR3 bases: TGTGCCAGTTCCCCTTCGCCAGGGCGGGACTATGGCTACACCTTC. This sequence encodes CASSPSPGRDYGYTF. The full variable domain, in which reference TRBV19 and TRBJ1-2 provide the parts outside the CDR3, is DGGITQSPKYLFRKEGQNVTLSCEQNLNHDAMYWYRQDPGQGLRLIYYSQIVNDFQKGDIAEGYSVSREKKESFPLTVTSAQKNPTAFYLCASSPSPGRDYGYTFGSGTRLTVV.